This T cell receptor beta chain appears in the sequencing data of a study of cytomegalovirus exposure and HLA in healthy donors. Study-wide results and caveats: By HLA locus, TCR association rates varied in a later analysis, with DRB1 showing the most and HLA-C the fewest. It was reported that the classifier diagnosed cytomegalovirus status with high specificity and sensitivity in both the original and validation cohorts.

The CDR3 extends over 14 amino acids. CDR1 is SEHNR and CDR2 is FQNEAQ in the germline V gene (reference sequence). Trimming shortened V by 1 base and J by 4 bases, and 10 bases separated the two germline ends. Comments on this clone: Antigen unknown.

The PCR had 60 Vbeta and 13 Jbeta primers. Sequencing was performed with immunoSEQ multiplex PCR; in TCRdb, only in-frame clones are kept and a portion is missing. In the table there are roughly 130,000 clones, around 77% of which are singletons. This receptor was taken from a man aged 25-45 years in good health and CMV-seronegative. The source material was PBMCs. The rearrangement uses TRBV7-9 and TRBJ1-1, with D hard to call. CDR3: CASSLGGPPTEAFF. The CDR3 DNA reads TGTGCCAGCAGCTTAGGCGGCCCACCCACTGAAGCTTTCTTT.